The 27 T cell receptor beta chains listed next were all sequenced from one sample in a study of Graves' ophthalmopathy and Graves' hyperthyroidism. RNA transcripts yielded amplified TCR beta CDR3 regions. HTBI-primed first-round RT-PCR preceded second-round multiplex PCR. TCRdb redid the calling of the multiplex PCR reads with MiXCR, one entry per CDR3 protein. The sample yields over 650,000 distinct CDR3 sequences, about 41% seen once. Sequences were obtained from peripheral blood. Receptors were obtained from an adult man with Graves' ophthalmopathy.

This chain uses TRBV20-1 with TRBJ2-7; unclear D gene. The germline V gene has CDR1 DFQATT and CDR2 SNEGSKA (reference sequence). Trimming removed 2 bases from V and 3 bases from J, with 11 bases in between. This CDR3 contains 13 residues. The DNA for the CDR3 is TGCAGTGCTAGATCCGGTAGAGACTACGAGCAGTACTTC. Translating gives CSARSGRDYEQYF.

This clonotype was detected many times. The gene calls are TRBV7-2 and TRBJ1-4; TRBD1 aligns across 7 bases. CDR3 length: 15 amino acids. The V and J ends lost 6 bases and 7 bases, in that order; junction bases with no gene match: 11. Germline-derived CDR1 and CDR2 are SGHTA and FQGNSA. The CDR3 bases are TGTGCCAGCAGGGCCCCCGGGACAGAGTTTGAAAAACTGTTTTTT. Its translation: CASRAPGTEFEKLFF.

This clonotype was counted many times. This rearrangement joins TRBV12-3 or TRBV12-4 to TRBJ1-2; D gene unclear. CDR3 length: 13 amino acids. Trimming took off 4 bases at V and 6 bases at J, with 12 bases between the two ends. The CDR3 loop is CASSSPREDGYTF. The CDR3 DNA is TGTGCCAGCAGTTCCCCGAGGGAGGATGGCTACACCTTC.

This clonotype was counted ten times or more. The J gene is TRBJ1-3, the V gene TRBV9, with D hard to call. This CDR3 region has 15 residues. CDR1 is SGDLS, CDR2 YYNGEE, per germline. Trimming took 4 bases from V and 0 from J, leaving 11 bases between them. CDR3 DNA: TGTGCCAGCAGCCCCCGAGCGTACTCTGGAAACACCATATATTTT. Translating gives CASSPRAYSGNTIYF.

This clonotype was counted many times. V and J are TRBV10-3 and TRBJ1-2; the D gene is possibly TRBD1 (5 bases). CDR1 ENHRY and CDR2 SYGVKD come from the germline V gene. V shed 0 bases and J shed 2 bases, with 7 bases lying between them. This CDR3 region has 14 residues. CDR3 protein: CAISESAGNYGYTF. The CDR3 bases are TGTGCCATCAGTGAGTCGGCAGGGAACTATGGCTACACCTTC.

Worth noting for this clonotype: This may come from a read error, since a much larger clone is one base off. The chain combines TRBV4-3 with TRBJ1-2; D perhaps matches TRBD1 (5 bases). Germline V CDR1 and CDR2: LGHNA, YSLEER. CDR3 length: 13 amino acids. CDR3 DNA: TGCGCCAGCAGCCAGGGGGGTTCGCCTGGCGACACCTTC. As protein: CASSQGGSPGDTF.

The sample holds a few counts of this clonotype. This could be a read error, since a much larger clone is one nucleotide away. The V gene is TRBV7-2, the J gene TRBJ1-2, with D possibly matching TRBD1 (5 bases). In germline, CDR1 is SGHTA, CDR2 FQGNSA. The length of the CDR3 is 14 residues. Trimming removed 1 base from V and 12 bases from J, with 18 bases in between. CDR3 protein: CASSLGDSGTGHTF. The CDR3 coding sequence is TGTGCCAGCAGCTTAGGGGACTCGGGGACCGGCCACACCTTC.

Comment on this clonotype: A read error is likely, as this CDR3 ends without the conserved phenylalanine or tryptophan. The gene calls are TRBV2 and TRBJ1-5; 7 bases are shared with TRBD1. The germline V gene encodes CDR1 SNHLY and CDR2 FYNNEI. Trimming took 6 bases from V and 8 from J; bases not matched to a gene: 10. There are 14 residues in the CDR3. CDR3 loop: CASSPGGGGEPQHL. Written as DNA, the CDR3 is TGTGCCAGCAGCCCCGGAGGGGGCGGAGAGCCCCAGCATCTT.

The chain combines TRBV24-1 with TRBJ2-5; perhaps TRBD2 as D (6 bases). V was trimmed by 8 bases and J by 3 bases, leaving 24 bases between them. The CDR3 has 17 residues. Germline loops: CDR1 KGHDR, CDR2 SFDVKD. The CDR3 DNA sequence: TGTGCCACCAAAGGCGGGGAAGAAACCGGGGACGAAGAGACCCAGTACTTC. Translating it yields CATKGGEETGDEETQYF.

Turning to this clonotype: A read error is possible here, since a much larger clone lies one base away. This chain joins TRBV11-2 and TRBJ1-1; maybe TRBD1 (5 bases). From germline, CDR1 is SGHAT and CDR2 FQNNGV. Trimming took 0 bases from V and 7 from J, leaving 18 bases between them. This CDR3 has 16 amino acids. CDR3 loop: CASSLDLRDAKIEAFF. CDR3 nucleotides: TGTGCCAGCAGCTTAGACCTCCGGGACGCGAAGATTGAAGCTTTCTTT.

This clonotype occurred a few times. The chain is built from TRBV11-2 and TRBJ2-3; 8 bases are shared with TRBD2. With V trimmed by 0 bases and J by 2 bases, 4 bases remained unmatched. The CDR3 is 16 amino acids. Looked up from germline, CDR1 is SGHAT and CDR2 is FQNNGV. In DNA, the CDR3 is TGTGCCAGCAGCTTAGATCGGGGGGGCCCCACAGATACGCAGTATTTT. It encodes CASSLDRGGPTDTQYF.

This chain links TRBV7-9 with TRBJ1-3, with TRBD1 as a possible D gene (5 bases). Looked up from germline, CDR1 is SEHNR and CDR2 is FQNEAQ (reference sequence). V lost 5 bases, J lost 5 bases, and 16 bases lay in between. The CDR3 runs to 15 residues. The CDR3, as DNA: TGTGCCAGCAGCCTCGGGGACGCCGCTCGAAACACCATATATTTT. Translated, it gives CASSLGDAARNTIYF.

This clonotype was observed a few times. Just one base apart from a much larger clone, this may be a read error. The chain uses TRBV15 and TRBJ2-7, with TRBD1 matching 7 bases. V was pared by 0 bases and J by 2 bases, with 7 bases of the junction left unmatched. CDR1 is LNHNV and CDR2 is YYDKDF in the germline V gene (reference sequence). The CDR3 length is 16 residues. In nucleotides, the CDR3 is TGTGCCACCAGCAGAGACACGGGACAGAGGACCTACGAGCAGTACTTC. This gives the protein CATSRDTGQRTYEQYF.

The sample holds a few counts of this clonotype. DNA for the CDR3: TGTGCCAGCAGCTTAGGGACAGGGCACGAAAAACTGTTTTTT. Its translation is CASSLGTGHEKLFF. The V and J genes are TRBV7-9 and TRBJ1-4, with TRBD1 identical over 8 bases. Looked up from germline, CDR1 is SEHNR and CDR2 is FQNEAQ (reference sequence). With 1 base clipped from V and 8 bases from J, the junction kept 3 bases outside the gene matches. CDR3 length: 14 residues.

This chain links TRBV7-9 with TRBJ2-5, with TRBD1 matching 9 bases. CDR3 length: 15 residues. With V trimmed by 5 bases and J by 1 base, 5 bases remained unmatched. CDR1 and CDR2 (germline): SEHNR, FQNEAQ (reference sequence). As DNA, the CDR3 is TGTGCCAGCAGCCAAGGACAGGGGTTCCAAGAGACCCAGTACTTC. Encoded protein: CASSQGQGFQETQYF. Together with reference TRBV7-9 and TRBJ2-5, the CDR3 gives the full variable domain: DTGVSQNPRHKITKRGQNVTFRCDPISEHNRLYWYRQTLGQGPEFLTYFQNEAQLEKSRLLSDRFSAERPKGSFSTLEIQRTEQGDSAMYLCASSQGQGFQETQYFGPGTRLLVL.

This clonotype appeared many times. The chain joins TRBV7-3 to TRBJ2-2; D may match TRBD1 or TRBD2 (5 bases each). The V end lost 8 bases, the J end lost 2 bases, and 9 bases lay between the germline ends. The CDR3 is 13 amino acids. CDR1 and CDR2 from the germline V gene are SGHTA and FQGTGA. The chain's CDR3 is CASGGPNTGELFF. The CDR3 region has the DNA TGTGCCAGCGGGGGACCTAACACCGGGGAGCTGTTTTTT.

A word on this clonotype: An end of the junction differs from the germline gene, which may be a read error. The DNA for the CDR3 is TGCGCCAGTAGTGAGTCCTCACGTGGGACAGGGGAAGGCTACACCTTC. The encoded protein is CASSESSRGTGEGYTF. The V and J genes are TRBV10-2 and TRBJ1-2; TRBD1 aligns across 10 bases. The CDR3 has 16 amino acids. The germline V gene has CDR1 WSHSY and CDR2 SAAADI.

The chain uses TRBV19 and TRBJ2-7; TRBD2 matches 10 bases. This CDR3 has 14 residues. Germline V gene data show CDR1 as LNHDA and CDR2 as SQIVND (reference sequence). The V and J ends lost 5 bases and 5 bases, in that order; junction bases with no gene match: 6. CDR3: CASSVLAGADEQYF. As DNA, the CDR3 is TGTGCCAGTAGTGTGCTAGCGGGAGCCGACGAGCAGTACTTC.

The J gene is TRBJ1-1, the V gene TRBV7-2, with unresolved D. V was trimmed by 5 bases and J by 4 bases, leaving 14 bases between them. Germline CDR1 is SGHTA and CDR2 is FQGNSA. The CDR3 contains 14 residues. CDR3 sequence reads: CASSERTFPTEAFF. DNA for the CDR3: TGTGCCAGCAGCGAACGGACGTTCCCCACTGAAGCTTTCTTT.

The table lists this clonotype with many counts. The V call is TRBV19, the J call TRBJ1-1; the D gene is possibly TRBD1 (5 bases). Looked up from germline, CDR1 is LNHDA and CDR2 is SQIVND (reference sequence). The CDR3 spans 12 residues. Trimming left V 6 bases short and J 4 bases short, with 9 bases between. The CDR3 loop reads CASRRGGTEAFF. In DNA form, the CDR3 reads TGTGCCAGTAGGAGGGGAGGCACTGAAGCTTTCTTT.

This clonotype was detected only a few times. Here the CDR3 DNA reads TGTGCCAGCAGCGGAGGGCCTTTGAGCACAGATACGCAGTATTTT. As protein: CASSGGPLSTDTQYF. The chain employs TRBV11-2 and TRBJ2-3, with D possibly matching TRBD2 (6 bases). This CDR3 comprises 15 residues. V was shortened by 5 bases and J by 0 bases, with 12 bases between the two germline ends. Germline assignment: CDR1 SGHAT and CDR2 FQNNGV.

This clonotype was recorded at least ten times. This chain joins TRBV7-3 and TRBJ1-2; possible D gene TRBD1, 6 bases. The germline V gene has CDR1 SGHTA and CDR2 FQGTGA. V shed 3 bases and J shed 3 bases, with 17 bases lying between them. CDR3 length: 16 amino acids. CDR3 protein: CASSLVGGGADYGYTF. The DNA for the CDR3 is TGTGCCAGCAGCTTGGTCGGGGGGGGCGCGGACTATGGCTACACCTTC.

V usage is TRBV19 and J usage is TRBJ2-2, with a possible D match to TRBD1 (6 bases). Between the trimmed V and J ends, which lost 7 bases and 4 bases, there was a span of 13 bases. There are 14 residues in the CDR3. In germline, CDR1 is LNHDA, CDR2 SQIVND (reference sequence). The CDR3 bases are TGTGCCAGTACCAGAATGGGGGCCACCGGGGAGCTGTTTTTT. Its translation: CASTRMGATGELFF.

This clonotype was detected many times. The chain has TRBV7-8 and TRBJ2-7; 7 bases are shared with TRBD1. The CDR3 contains 14 residues. V shed 1 base, J shed 2 bases, and the junction held 2 bases outside the gene matches. Germline V gives CDR1 SGHVS, CDR2 FQNEAQ. The CDR3 region has the DNA TGTGCCAGCAGCTTAGGGGGGACAGCCTACGAGCAGTACTTC. Translation gives CASSLGGTAYEQYF.

The chain has TRBV11-2 and TRBJ2-7; 9 nucleotides match TRBD2. CDR1 SGHAT and CDR2 FQNNGV come from the germline V gene. V lost 5 bases to trimming and J lost 5 bases; unmatched junction nucleotides: 7. This CDR3 has 14 amino acids. For the CDR3, the DNA is TGTGCCAGCAGCCAAGGGCTAGCGGGACACGAGCAGTACTTC. This gives the protein CASSQGLAGHEQYF.

This clonotype has ten or more counts. V is TRBV7-8 and J is TRBJ2-7; 7 bases line up with TRBD1. Germline trimming cut 4 bases from V and 5 bases from J; bases unmatched to any gene: 8. Germline CDR1 and CDR2: SGHVS and FQNEAQ. This CDR3 has 14 residues. CDR3 coding DNA: TGTGCCAGCAGCTCCGGGACAGTTCCTAACGAGCAGTACTTC. Encoded protein: CASSSGTVPNEQYF.

This clonotype came up a few times. V gene TRBV15 combines with J gene TRBJ2-3; 7 bases agree with TRBD2. Germline loops: CDR1 LNHNV, CDR2 YYDKDF (reference sequence). The CDR3 totals 17 residues. J was trimmed by 0 bases and V by 0 bases; bases with no gene match: 6. The CDR3 loop reads CATSRDRGLPSTDTQYF. CDR3 nucleotide sequence: TGTGCCACCAGCAGAGACCGGGGACTACCAAGCACAGATACGCAGTATTTT.